This TCR beta chain was identified in a study of shared clonotypes between healthy human individuals. This was a deep-level run. The table came from immunoSEQ multiplex PCR; TCRdb's copy has only in-frame clones and leaves some out. The sample holds 450,000 to 500,000 clones, 81% seen once. Trimming left V 0 bases short and J 6 bases short, with 5 bases between. Germline V gives CDR1 MNHEY, CDR2 SMNVEV (reference sequence). The CDR3 sequence is 13 residues long. The genes are TRBV27 and TRBJ1-4; D remains unclear. Material for sequencing was PBMCs. The clonotype was recovered from a woman in her 40s in good health. Some clones in this sample may be carry-over from other donors' samples. In nucleotides, the CDR3 is TGTGCCAGCAGTTTATCGACTTATGAAAAACTGTTTTTT. As protein: CASSLSTYEKLFF.